This T cell receptor (beta chain) was obtained from a study of blood T cell repertoires in COVID-19. In its sample, this clone was seen a few times. The method was immunoSEQ multiplex PCR; TCRdb's version includes in-frame clones alone and lacks a portion of them. The sample yields 70,000 to 100,000 clones, roughly 91% seen once. Germline-derived CDR1 and CDR2 are MNHEY and SVGEGT. CDR3 length: 15 amino acids. V was clipped by 4 bases and J by 7 bases, with 20 bases between them. The TCR comes from a woman of 80 years or more with active COVID-19. Specimen: peripheral blood. The chain employs TRBV6-2 or TRBV6-3 and TRBJ2-7; D possibly corresponds to TRBD2 (5 bases). The CDR3 loop is CASSFPPGLTGEQYF. The CDR3 DNA reads TGTGCCAGCAGTTTCCCCCCGGGCCTGACGGGGGAGCAGTACTTC.